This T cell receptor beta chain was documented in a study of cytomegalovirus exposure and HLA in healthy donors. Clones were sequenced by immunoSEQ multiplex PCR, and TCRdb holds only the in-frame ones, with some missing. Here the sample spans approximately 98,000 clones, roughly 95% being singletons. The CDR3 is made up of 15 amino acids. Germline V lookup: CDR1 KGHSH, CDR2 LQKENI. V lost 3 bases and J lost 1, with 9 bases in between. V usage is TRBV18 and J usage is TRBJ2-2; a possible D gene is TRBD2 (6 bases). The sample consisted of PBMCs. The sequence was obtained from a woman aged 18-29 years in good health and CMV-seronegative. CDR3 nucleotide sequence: TGTGCCAGCTCACCTATCGGGGGGAACACCGGGGAGCTGTTTTTT. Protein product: CASSPIGGNTGELFF.